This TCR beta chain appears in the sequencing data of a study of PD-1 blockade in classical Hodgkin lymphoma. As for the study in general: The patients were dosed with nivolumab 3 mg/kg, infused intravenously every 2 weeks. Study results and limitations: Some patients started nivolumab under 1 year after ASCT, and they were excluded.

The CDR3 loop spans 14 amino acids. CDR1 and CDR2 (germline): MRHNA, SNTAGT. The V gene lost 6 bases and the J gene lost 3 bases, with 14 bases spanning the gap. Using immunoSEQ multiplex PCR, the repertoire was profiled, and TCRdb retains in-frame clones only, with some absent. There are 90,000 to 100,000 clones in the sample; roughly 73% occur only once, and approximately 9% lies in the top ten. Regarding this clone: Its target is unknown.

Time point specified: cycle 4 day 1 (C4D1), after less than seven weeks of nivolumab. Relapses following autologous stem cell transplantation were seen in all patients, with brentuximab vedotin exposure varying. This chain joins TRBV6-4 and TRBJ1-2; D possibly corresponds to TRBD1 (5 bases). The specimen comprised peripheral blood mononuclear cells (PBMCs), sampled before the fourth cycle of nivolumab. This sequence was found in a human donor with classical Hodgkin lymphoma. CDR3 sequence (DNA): TGTGCCAGCAGATCTGGGGCCTCGGACTATGGCTACACCTTC. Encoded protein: CASRSGASDYGYTF.